This note documents a single T cell receptor (beta chain) sequence. Its cognate antigen has yet to be identified. There are no base qualities to consult, and no much larger clone falls within one base. This entry is derived from a study of shared T cell receptors in the human thymus (dated by TCRdb to the early 2020s). Regarding the complete study: The study investigated the way shared, self-reactive T-cell receptor alpha chains are produced in the human thymus.

From the cysteine up to the phenylalanine, the CDR3 has a length of 13 residues. Just the 39-base CDR3 DNA is kept, in frame starting at base 1. As encoded in the germline V gene (reference sequence), CDR1 is MNHNY while CDR2 is SVGAGI. V gives up 5 bases and J gives up 5 bases, and the segment between their germline ends measures 9 bases. Library preparation used the immunoSEQ multiplex PCR assay. TCRdb's version of the immuneACCESS table is confined to in-frame rearrangements and falls short of the full clone set. An unresolved V gene accounts for under half of the shortfall where checked; the remainder is of unknown origin. This sample comprises hundreds of thousands of clones, 87% of them detected only once. 0.0094% of the sample belongs to the ten largest clones. These records were also assigned to another study, of human thymus T cells. The second study also describes: Immunologically healthy infants undergoing open corrective cardiac surgery for congenital heart defects in Finland were used as donors. Thymus tissue was obtained as surgical resects removed during corrective cardiac surgery. Biased V and J gene segment usage appeared to be present in both thymic and peripheral blood repertoires. According to the related research, thymic TCR repertoires were highly overlapping among unrelated individuals. TCR alpha and beta repertoires from roughly 8 infant thymus samples and four related peripheral blood samples were characterized in the study. The cohort included about 6 male and two female infants, with donor ages spanning 7 to 244 days. Thymocytes were freed from the tissue by mechanical means and kept at -70 degrees C as pellets of roughly 9.5-31 million cells. Genomic DNA was extracted from frozen cell pellets with a QIAsymphony instrument. The immunoSEQ multiplex PCR assay was used to amplify the TCRB and TCRAD loci from a standardized quantity of quality-controlled genomic DNA. The amplicons covered the V(D)J region and were long enough to include the CDR3 and to identify the V and J genes. The amplicons were sequenced on an Illumina platform via the commercial immunoSEQ service. Primer bias and sequencing errors were corrected as previously described, and TCRAD and TCRB were defined on the basis of the IMGT database. immunoSEQ Analyzer 3.0 and VDJTools were used for repertoire analysis, which covered basic statistics, V/J segment usage, diversity estimates, rarefaction and pairwise overlap. Diversity was estimated using the Chao1, ChaoE, Efron-Thisted, Shannon and inverse Simpson indices, and was also estimated on datasets down-sampled to the size of the smallest sample. Repertoire overlap was determined by strict matching of CDR3 nucleotide sequence, V gene and J gene, and Jaccard-based multidimensional scaling clustering was applied. Thymus samples yielded on average roughly 810,000 unique TCRB clonotypes, compared with 80,000 to 85,000 from blood samples.

The chain is encoded by TRBV6-6 joined to TRBJ2-2, with no confident D gene call. This receptor was taken from a boy younger than two with a congenital heart defect. Donor details come from another sample of the same person, matched by shared clones. Sequencing used thymocytes. The DNA is as follows: TGTGCCAGCAGTCGACATCGGACCGGGGAGCTGTTTTTT. The resulting protein is CASSRHRTGELFF.